Shown below are 24 T cell receptor beta chains from a single sample sequenced in a study of control samples from healthy donors and cancer patients. The protocol was immunoSEQ multiplex PCR, while the TCRdb copy is restricted to in-frame clones and leaves out a portion. The sample has under 70,000 clones; roughly 95% are singletons. The sequenced sample consisted of blood. These receptors originate from a woman between 18 and 30 years old in good health.

As DNA, the CDR3 is TGCGCCATTCGGAGGGACGAGCAGTACTTC. This encodes CAIRRDEQYF. This chain connects TRBV4-1 to TRBJ2-7, with D tentatively TRBD2 (6 bases). Germline V gene lookup returns CDR1 MGHRA and CDR2 YSYEKL. Trimming shortened V by 10 bases and J by 5 bases, and 9 bases separated the two germline ends. The length of the CDR3 is 10 residues.

This clone was picked up one time. V and J are TRBV19 and TRBJ2-1, with TRBD2 matching 8 bases. Trimming removed 8 bases from V and 3 bases from J; junction bases left unmatched: 9. The length of the CDR3 is 15 residues. CDR1 is LNHDA, CDR2 SQIVND, per germline (reference sequence). The CDR3 sequence is CASSSGSGGYNEQFF. The CDR3 DNA sequence: TGTGCCAGTTCGTCGGGCAGCGGGGGCTACAATGAGCAGTTCTTC.

The chain links TRBV30 to TRBJ2-2; no reliable D call. CDR1 and CDR2 from the germline V gene are GTSNPN and SVGIG (reference sequence). V lost 2 bases, J lost 5 bases, and 6 bases lay in between. The CDR3 contains 12 residues. Written as DNA, the CDR3 is TGTGCCTGGAGTAGGGAAACCGGGGAGCTGTTTTTT. It specifies CAWSRETGELFF.

The chain has TRBV7-9 and TRBJ1-6, with no clear D. V lost 1 base and J lost 1, with 11 bases in between. In germline, CDR1 is SEHNR, CDR2 FQNEAQ (reference sequence). The CDR3 extends over 17 amino acids. CDR3: CASSLGSGLSYNSPLHF. In nucleotides, the CDR3 is TGTGCCAGCAGCTTAGGGTCTGGGTTATCCTATAATTCACCCCTCCACTTT.

The gene calls are TRBV2 and TRBJ1-5, with 9 bases lining up with TRBD1. Germline loops: CDR1 SNHLY, CDR2 FYNNEI. The V gene end was trimmed by 7 bases and the J gene end by 7 bases; junction bases not matched to a gene: 5. The CDR3 length is 13 residues. CDR3 coding DNA: TGTGCCAGCAATTGGGACAGGGACCAGCCCCAGCATTTT. The encoded protein is CASNWDRDQPQHF.

The J gene is TRBJ1-1, the V gene TRBV29-1, with TRBD1 identical over 8 bases. V shed 5 bases, J shed 5 bases, and the junction held 13 bases outside the gene matches. CDR3 length: 15 residues. CDR1 is SQVTM, CDR2 ANQGSEA, per germline. The CDR3 sequence: CSVPNSQGARTEAFF. DNA for the CDR3: TGCAGCGTTCCAAATTCGCAGGGGGCCCGGACTGAAGCTTTCTTT.

This clone showed up just once. This chain connects TRBV19 to TRBJ1-3; D gene unclear. The CDR3 runs 14 residues. The germline V and J ends were trimmed by 9 bases and 0 bases, with 12 bases remaining between them. Germline-derived CDR1 and CDR2 are LNHDA and SQIVND (reference sequence). The DNA of the CDR3 is TGTGCCAGCACCAGAGGTGTCTCTGGAAACACCATATATTTT. Translating it yields CASTRGVSGNTIYF.

The chain uses TRBV19 and TRBJ1-6, with 9 bases lining up with TRBD1. The length of the CDR3 is 15 residues. V gave up 5 bases and J gave up 3 bases; unmatched junction bases: 2. CDR1 LNHDA and CDR2 SQIVND come from the germline V gene (reference sequence). The CDR3 coding sequence is TGTGCCAGTAGTGCGACAGGGGGCTATAATTCACCCCTCCACTTT. This encodes CASSATGGYNSPLHF.

This chain connects TRBV7-8 to TRBJ1-4; 8 bases align to TRBD1. The germline CDR1 and CDR2 sequences are SGHVS and FQNEAQ. Trimming took 0 bases from V and 6 from J; bases not matched to a gene: 12. The CDR3 has 18 amino acids. Written as DNA, the CDR3 is TGTGCCAGCAGCTTAGCGTTATCTTATAGGACAGGGTATGAAAAACTGTTTTTT. Its protein is CASSLALSYRTGYEKLFF.

This chain uses TRBV19 with TRBJ1-2; TRBD1 might be the D (6 bases). The ends were cut back, 3 bases at V and 2 bases at J, with 16 bases in the middle. The germline gives CDR1 LNHDA, CDR2 SQIVND (reference sequence). The CDR3 covers 16 residues. The CDR3 DNA reads TGTGCCAGTAGTATGCCCGGACAGAGAGGCAACTATGGCTACACCTTC. It encodes CASSMPGQRGNYGYTF.

The rearrangement uses TRBV6-5 and TRBJ2-2, with D hard to call. This CDR3 is built from 15 residues. Germline CDR1 is MNHEY and CDR2 is SVGAGI. With 8 bases removed from V and 4 bases from J, the gap between germline ends came to 17 bases. The CDR3 DNA sequence: TGTGCCAGCGTCGGGTGGGTTCGTGGCACCGGGGAGCTGTTTTTT. Translated, it gives CASVGWVRGTGELFF.

This chain joins TRBV7-6 and TRBJ2-5; 11 bases map to TRBD2. Unmatched junction bases numbered 3, after V lost 2 bases and J lost 4 bases. The CDR3 consists of 15 residues. CDR1 and CDR2 (germline): SGHVS, FNYEAQ. The CDR3 sequence: CASSLSGTSGETQYF. The CDR3 bases are TGTGCCAGCAGCTTAAGTGGGACTAGCGGAGAGACCCAGTACTTC.

The rearrangement joins TRBV10-2 to TRBJ1-1; D remains unclear. Germline V gene data show CDR1 as WSHSY and CDR2 as SAAADI. V gave up 3 bases and J gave up 2 bases, with 19 bases separating them. The length of the CDR3 is 17 residues. CDR3 residues: CASSDLRRRVRNTEAFF. CDR3 DNA sequence: TGCGCCAGCAGTGATTTGCGGAGGAGGGTGAGAAACACTGAAGCTTTCTTT.

V and J are TRBV6-5 and TRBJ1-6; tentatively, D is TRBD1 (5 bases). Germline V gene sequence: CDR1 MNHEY, CDR2 SVGAGI. CDR3 length: 14 amino acids. Trimming removed 2 bases from V and 8 bases from J, with 10 bases in between. The CDR3 is CASSYRGRDSPLHF. The CDR3 bases are TGTGCCAGCAGTTACAGGGGACGGGATTCACCCCTCCACTTT.

This chain uses TRBV30 with TRBJ1-1; 7 nucleotides align to TRBD1. After removal of 2 bases from V and 10 bases from J, the junction contained 4 bases not matched to a gene. The CDR3 length is 11 residues. Germline assignment: CDR1 GTSNPN and CDR2 SVGIG (reference sequence). CDR3 sequence: CAWSWTGSAFF. The DNA of the CDR3 is TGTGCCTGGAGTTGGACAGGATCAGCTTTCTTT.

The J gene is TRBJ2-3, the V gene TRBV14, with 11 bases aligning to TRBD2. With 5 bases clipped from V and 5 bases from J, the junction kept 3 bases outside the gene matches. The CDR3 has 14 residues. The V gene's germline CDR1 is SGHDN and CDR2 FVKESK. CDR3 amino acids: CASSFSGGVDTQYF. The DNA for the CDR3 is TGTGCCAGCAGCTTTAGCGGGGGGGTAGATACGCAGTATTTT.

The chain employs TRBV9 and TRBJ2-2; D not resolved. Trimming shortened V by 0 bases and J by 4 bases, and 7 bases separated the two germline ends. This CDR3 has 14 residues. Germline assignment: CDR1 SGDLS and CDR2 YYNGEE. CDR3 nucleotide sequence: TGTGCCAGCAGCGTAGCCGAAGGCACCGGGGAGCTGTTTTTT. Translating gives CASSVAEGTGELFF. Supplemented by reference TRBV9 and TRBJ2-2, the full variable domain reads DSGVTQTPKHLITATGQRVTLRCSPRSGDLSVYWYQQSLDQGLQFLIQYYNGEERAKGNILERFSAQQFPDLHSELNLSSLELGDSALYFCASSVAEGTGELFFGEGSRLTVL.

About this clone: Compared with germline, one end of the junction differs, possibly owing to a read error. Within the sample, other DNA sequences also encode this same CDR3. The gene calls are TRBV29-1 and TRBJ2-3; TRBD2 aligns across 8 bases. This CDR3 contains 12 residues. Germline V gives CDR1 SQVTM, CDR2 ANQGSEA. CDR3 in DNA: TGCAGCGCCCGGGGGGGCCTGGATACACAGTATTTT. Protein sequence: CSARGGLDTQYF.

The chain recombines TRBV9 with TRBJ1-2; 9 positions agree with TRBD1. Germline V gene data show CDR1 as SGDLS and CDR2 as YYNGEE. The CDR3 runs to 15 residues. Losses at the gene ends were 3 bases for V and 6 bases for J; bases not matched to a gene: 9. The DNA of the CDR3 is TGTGCCAGCAGCGCCTCGGGACAGGGCTTCGATGGCTACACCTTC. Protein sequence: CASSASGQGFDGYTF.

The V and J genes are TRBV5-1 and TRBJ2-3, with 12 bases matching TRBD1. CDR1 and CDR2 (germline): SGHRS, YFSETQ. With 3 bases clipped from V and 5 bases from J, the junction kept 7 bases outside the gene matches. The CDR3 has 16 amino acids. CDR3 DNA: TGCGCCAGCAGCTGGGGGACAGGGGGCGGGATAGATACGCAGTATTTT. As protein: CASSWGTGGGIDTQYF.

V and J are TRBV14 and TRBJ2-5; D is undetermined. The germline V gene encodes CDR1 SGHDN and CDR2 FVKESK. The CDR3 sequence is 11 residues long. V was trimmed by 1 base and J by 7 bases, leaving 4 bases between them. CDR3 in amino acids: CASSQGGTQYF. CDR3 sequence (DNA): TGTGCCAGCAGCCAAGGCGGGACCCAGTACTTC.

CDR3 in amino acids: CASSLYGKNTEAFF. The CDR3 coding sequence is TGTGCCAGCAGCTTGTATGGTAAGAACACTGAAGCTTTCTTT. V is TRBV7-8 and J is TRBJ1-1; D unclear. Trimming left V 3 bases short and J 1 base short, with 9 bases between. CDR1 and CDR2 (germline): SGHVS, FQNEAQ. This CDR3 is 14 amino acids long.

The chain links TRBV10-1 to TRBJ1-6; 8 bases line up with TRBD1. V lost 6 bases, J lost 4 bases, and 8 bases stayed unmatched. The CDR3 runs 16 residues. Germline-derived CDR1 and CDR2 are WNHNN and SYGVQD (reference sequence). The DNA for the CDR3 is TGCGCCAGCAGGACCGGGACAGGAGTTTATAATTCACCCCTCCACTTT. Its translation: CASRTGTGVYNSPLHF.

The chain recombines TRBV15 with TRBJ1-4; a possible D gene is TRBD1 (5 bases). The CDR3 sequence is 14 residues long. The germline V gene has CDR1 LNHNV and CDR2 YYDKDF (reference sequence). Trimming cost V 0 bases and J 6 bases, with 8 bases left between them. The CDR3 region has the DNA TGTGCCACCAGCAGAGACGGGGCGGATGAAAAACTGTTTTTT. Its protein is CATSRDGADEKLFF.